This TCR beta chain was sequenced for a study of blood T cell repertoires in COVID-19. Turning to the study itself: Spain, Italy and the United States supplied samples that represented acute and convalescent COVID-19. Sources were T cells, B-cell-depleted T cells, or PBMCs; the material itself was cDNA or gDNA.

In the original workflow: Nucleated cell number was recorded as an estimate derived from reference gene primer amplification. Assay: immunoSEQ multiplex PCR; the TCRdb copy retains only in-frame clones and omits some. V, J and clone size are taken as reported in that table, and D and trimming were inferred from the DNA itself. This sample has under 150,000 clones, with approximately 90% found just once. This CDR3 spans 14 amino acids. V lost 5 bases and J lost 4; bases outside the gene matches: 6. The J gene is TRBJ2-7, the V gene TRBV5-3, with TRBD1 matching over 10 bases. TRBV5-3 belongs to the ORF category, with a function that is uncertain. This sequence originates from a human donor in a cohort sampled during active COVID-19. The sequencing sample was made of peripheral blood. The CDR3 DNA reads as TGTGCCAGAAGGGTGGGACAGGGGAGATACGAGCAGTACTTC. Amino acid sequence: CARRVGQGRYEQYF.